Listed below are T cell receptor beta chains from one sample, sequenced in a study of tumor and adjacent non-tumor tissue in lung cancer. TCRdb called the multiplex PCR reads again in MiXCR, with one record for every CDR3 protein. The sample lists under 100,000 distinct CDR3 sequences; around 70% were seen once. The sequenced sample was lung tumor tissue. These TCRs come from a woman aged 70-85 years with non-small cell lung cancer. Both conserved end residues are part of each CDR3. A D gene is named only where the DNA matches it firmly. Only part of the rows carry a size: once, few, many, or a class if the clone is expanded.

d_call: TRBD1
j_call: TRBJ1-2
clone_size: NA
v_call: TRBV6-5
cdr3_nt: TGTGTCAGCAGTTCCTCGGGACAGGGGGCGTCTGGCTACACCTTC
cdr3_aa: CVSSSSGQGASGYTF

d_call: NA
j_call: TRBJ2-1
clone_size: many
v_call: TRBV20-1
cdr3_nt: TGCAGTGCTAAACGGAACTCCTACAATGAGCAGTTCTTC
cdr3_aa: CSAKRNSYNEQFF

d_call: NA
j_call: TRBJ2-7
clone_size: NA
v_call: TRBV28
cdr3_nt: TGTGCCAACAAACCACGGGCAGAGATCTACGAGCAGTACTTC
cdr3_aa: CANKPRAEIYEQYF

d_call: NA
j_call: TRBJ2-1
clone_size: NA
v_call: TRBV29-1
cdr3_nt: TGTAGCGTTGAATGGACTACTCACAATGAGCAGTTCTTC
cdr3_aa: CSVEWTTHNEQFF

d_call: NA
j_call: TRBJ1-1
clone_size: NA
v_call: TRBV20-1
cdr3_nt: TGCAGTGCTAAGGCGTACAGCATGAACAATGAAGCTTTCTTT
cdr3_aa: CSAKAYSMNNEAFF

d_call: NA
j_call: TRBJ1-1
clone_size: NA
v_call: TRBV10-2
cdr3_nt: TGTGCCAGCAGTGAGTGGAGCATTCTGAACACTGAAGCTGTCTTT
cdr3_aa: CASSEWSILNTEAVF

d_call: TRBD2
j_call: TRBJ2-7
clone_size: few
v_call: TRBV11-2
cdr3_nt: TGTGCCAGCAGCCCCGGACTAGAATCCCGCGAGCAGTACTTC
cdr3_aa: CASSPGLESREQYF

d_call: NA
j_call: TRBJ2-7
clone_size: medium-sized
v_call: TRBV13
cdr3_nt: TGTGCCAGCAGCAAATTTTTGAACACGGTCGAAATATACGAGCAGTACTTC
cdr3_aa: CASSKFLNTVEIYEQYF

d_call: NA
j_call: TRBJ2-7
clone_size: once
v_call: TRBV7-9
cdr3_nt: TGTGCCAGCAGCTTCTGGTCTGCTTCAGGGTTTCCCTACGGGCAGTACTTC
cdr3_aa: CASSFWSASGFPYGQYF

d_call: NA
j_call: TRBJ1-4
clone_size: large
v_call: TRBV10-2
cdr3_nt: TGCGCCAGCACCGGACACCTTAATGAAAAACTGTTTTTT
cdr3_aa: CASTGHLNEKLFF

d_call: TRBD2
j_call: TRBJ2-1
clone_size: NA
v_call: TRBV10-1
cdr3_nt: TGCGCCGGCAGTGAATCTGGTAGCGGGGACGAGCAGTTCTTC
cdr3_aa: CAGSESGSGDEQFF

d_call: NA
j_call: TRBJ2-2
clone_size: many
v_call: TRBV12-3/TRBV12-4
cdr3_nt: TGTGCCAGCCGAACGGCGTACACAAGGAACACCGGGGAGCTGTTTTTT
cdr3_aa: CASRTAYTRNTGELFF

d_call: NA
j_call: TRBJ2-7
clone_size: NA
v_call: TRBV13
cdr3_nt: TGTGCAAGCAGCCCCAGAGAGTTGTTATACGATCAGTACTTC
cdr3_aa: CASSPRELLYDQYF

d_call: NA
j_call: TRBJ2-7
clone_size: NA
v_call: TRBV7-9
cdr3_nt: TGTGTCAGCAGCTCCTTGGGATACGAGCAGTACTTC
cdr3_aa: CVSSSLGYEQYF

d_call: TRBD1
j_call: TRBJ2-5
clone_size: medium-sized
v_call: TRBV4-1
cdr3_nt: TGCGCCAGCAGCCAATCGGGACAGGTGGAGACCCAGTACTTC
cdr3_aa: CASSQSGQVETQYF

d_call: TRBD2
j_call: TRBJ2-5
clone_size: many
v_call: TRBV12-3/TRBV12-4
cdr3_nt: TGTGCCAGCAGTGCCAATACCGGGGGGCAAGAGACCCAGTACTTC
cdr3_aa: CASSANTGGQETQYF

d_call: NA
j_call: TRBJ1-1
clone_size: NA
v_call: TRBV5-1
cdr3_nt: TGCGCCAGCAGCTTGGAAGCACAGGTGTACACTGAAGCTTTCTTT
cdr3_aa: CASSLEAQVYTEAFF

d_call: NA
j_call: TRBJ2-1
clone_size: NA
v_call: TRBV4-1
cdr3_nt: TGCGCTAGCAGTCTAAACAGTGAGCAGTTCTTC
cdr3_aa: CASSLNSEQFF

d_call: NA
j_call: TRBJ2-1
clone_size: NA
v_call: TRBV10-3
cdr3_nt: TGTGCCATCAATCTCCATGGACTACCCCGCCCCTACAATGAGCAGTTCTTC
cdr3_aa: CAINLHGLPRPYNEQFF

d_call: NA
j_call: TRBJ2-7
clone_size: NA
v_call: TRBV6-5
cdr3_nt: TGTGTCAGCAGTTATTGGGGGGCCTCAGGCAACGAGCAATACTTC
cdr3_aa: CVSSYWGASGNEQYF

d_call: NA
j_call: TRBJ2-3
clone_size: NA
v_call: TRBV6-2/TRBV6-3
cdr3_nt: TGTGCCATCACCACGGATAATTCGGATACGCAGTATTTT
cdr3_aa: CAITTDNSDTQYF

d_call: NA
j_call: TRBJ1-2
clone_size: NA
v_call: TRBV5-1
cdr3_nt: TGCGCCAGCAGCTCGGACCGAGGGGCAGGCACCTTC
cdr3_aa: CASSSDRGAGTF

d_call: TRBD1
j_call: TRBJ1-1
clone_size: NA
v_call: TRBV6-5
cdr3_nt: TGTGCCAGCAGTTGCTCTCGGACAGGAGGATTGAGCACTGAAGCTTTCTTT
cdr3_aa: CASSCSRTGGLSTEAFF

d_call: NA
j_call: TRBJ2-1
clone_size: NA
v_call: TRBV30
cdr3_nt: TGTGCCTGGAGTGAGGAGGGAGGCTACAATGAGCAGTTCTTC
cdr3_aa: CAWSEEGGYNEQFF

d_call: NA
j_call: TRBJ2-1
clone_size: many
v_call: TRBV5-1
cdr3_nt: TGCGCCAGCAGCTTGGACGGGCAGACTAGCTACAATGAGCAGTTCTTC
cdr3_aa: CASSLDGQTSYNEQFF